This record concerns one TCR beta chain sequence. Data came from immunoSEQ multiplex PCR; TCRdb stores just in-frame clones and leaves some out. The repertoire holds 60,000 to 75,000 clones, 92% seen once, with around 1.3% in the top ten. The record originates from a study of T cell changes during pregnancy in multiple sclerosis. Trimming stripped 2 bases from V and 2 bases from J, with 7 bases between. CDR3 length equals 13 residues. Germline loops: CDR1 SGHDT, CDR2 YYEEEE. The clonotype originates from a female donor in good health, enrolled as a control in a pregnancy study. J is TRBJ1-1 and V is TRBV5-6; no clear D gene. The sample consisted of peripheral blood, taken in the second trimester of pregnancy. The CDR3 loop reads CASSFRVNTEAFF. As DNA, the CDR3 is TGTGCCAGCAGCTTCCGAGTAAACACTGAAGCTTTCTTT.